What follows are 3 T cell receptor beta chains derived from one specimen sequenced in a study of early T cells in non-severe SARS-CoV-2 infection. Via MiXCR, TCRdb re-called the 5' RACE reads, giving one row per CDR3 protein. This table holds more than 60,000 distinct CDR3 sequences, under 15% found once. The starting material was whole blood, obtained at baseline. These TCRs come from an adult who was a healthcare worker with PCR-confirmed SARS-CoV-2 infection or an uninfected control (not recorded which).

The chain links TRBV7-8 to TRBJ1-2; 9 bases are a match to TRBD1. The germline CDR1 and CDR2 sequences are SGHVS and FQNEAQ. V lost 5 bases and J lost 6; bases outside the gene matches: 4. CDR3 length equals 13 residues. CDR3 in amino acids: CASSRDRVDGYTF. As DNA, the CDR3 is TGTGCCAGCAGCAGGGACAGGGTGGATGGCTACACCTTC.

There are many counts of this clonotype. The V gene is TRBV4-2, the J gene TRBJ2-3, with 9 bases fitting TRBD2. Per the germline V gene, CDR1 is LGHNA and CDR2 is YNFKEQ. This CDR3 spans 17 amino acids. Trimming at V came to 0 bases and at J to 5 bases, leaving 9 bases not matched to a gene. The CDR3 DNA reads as TGTGCCAGCAGCCAAGATGCGGGGGGGAGCATTGAAGATACGCAGTATTTT. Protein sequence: CASSQDAGGSIEDTQYF.

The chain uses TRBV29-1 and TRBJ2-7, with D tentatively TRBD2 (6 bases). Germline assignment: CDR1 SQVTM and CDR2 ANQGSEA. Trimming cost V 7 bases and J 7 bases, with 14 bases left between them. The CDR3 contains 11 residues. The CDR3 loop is CSGVGRREQYF. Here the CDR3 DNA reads TGCAGCGGAGTGGGGAGGAGGGAGCAGTACTTC.